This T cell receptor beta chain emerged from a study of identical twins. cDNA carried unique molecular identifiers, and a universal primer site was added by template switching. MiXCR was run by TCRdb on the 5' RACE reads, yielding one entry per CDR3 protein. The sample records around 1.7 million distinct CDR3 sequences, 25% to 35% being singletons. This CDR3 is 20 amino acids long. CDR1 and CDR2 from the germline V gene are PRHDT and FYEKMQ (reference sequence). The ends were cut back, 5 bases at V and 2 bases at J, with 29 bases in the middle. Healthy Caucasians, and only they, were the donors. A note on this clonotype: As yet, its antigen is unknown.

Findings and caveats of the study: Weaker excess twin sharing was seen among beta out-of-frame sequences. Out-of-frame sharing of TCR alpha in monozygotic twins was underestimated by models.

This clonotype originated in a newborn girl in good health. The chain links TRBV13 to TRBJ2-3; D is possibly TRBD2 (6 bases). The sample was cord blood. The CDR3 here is CASSPALLRDPGAHTDTQYF. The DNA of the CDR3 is TGTGCCAGCAGCCCAGCCCTGCTCAGGGACCCGGGAGCCCACACAGATACGCAGTATTTT.